A single sample is the source of the 32 T cell receptor beta chains below, sequenced in a study of Graves' ophthalmopathy and Graves' hyperthyroidism (dated by TCRdb to 2017 to 2018). TCRdb lists the instrument as Illumina HiSeq 2000. TCR beta CDR3 regions were amplified from RNA transcripts for repertoire sequencing. A first-round RT-PCR used HTBI primers with the Qiagen OneStep RT-PCR kit, followed by a second-round multiplex PCR, size selection and purification. TCRdb handled the public reads itself, with Q25 trimming in fastp and clone calling in MiXCR, and kept productive beta chains. Rows with a matching CDR3 protein are joined into one entry that keeps the most common DNA and genes. The sample table holds hundreds of thousands of distinct CDR3 sequences, of which roughly 21% were seen once. Of the sample, 2.5% to 3.5% is held by the ten largest clones. Material for sequencing was peripheral blood. Receptors were obtained from a woman between 18 and 29 years old with stable Graves' hyperthyroidism. Donor details come from another sample of the same person, matched by shared clones.

This clonotype is medium-sized. The chain carries TRBV12-3 or TRBV12-4 and TRBJ1-1, with D possibly TRBD1 on 5 matching bases. The CDR3 has 13 residues. Deletions cut 1 base from V and 5 bases from J, with 8 bases between. The CDR3 reads CASSLETVTEAFF. CDR3 DNA: TGTGCCAGCAGTTTAGAGACAGTAACTGAAGCTTTCTTT.

This clonotype was picked up many times. This sequence joins TRBV15 and TRBJ2-7, with 7 bases matching TRBD1. CDR1 is LNHNV and CDR2 is YYDKDF in the germline V gene (reference sequence). The CDR3 is made up of 16 amino acids. V was pared by 3 bases and J by 3 bases, with 11 bases of the junction left unmatched. As DNA, the CDR3 is TGTGCCACCAGCAGTAAATACCGGGACAGCCGCTACGAGCAGTACTTC. Its protein is CATSSKYRDSRYEQYF.

This clonotype was observed at least ten times. V and J are TRBV12-3 or TRBV12-4 and TRBJ2-7; the D is unclear. This CDR3 contains 13 residues. The V end was cut by 7 bases, the J end by 0 bases, with 10 bases between. CDR3 in amino acids: CASTPGLSYEQYF. DNA of the CDR3: TGTGCCAGCACCCCGGGTCTCTCCTACGAGCAGTACTTC.

This clonotype was seen at least ten times. CDR3 region: CSAREGLFYNEQFF. The CDR3, as DNA: TGCAGTGCTAGAGAAGGACTGTTCTACAATGAGCAGTTCTTC. This rearrangement joins TRBV20-1 to TRBJ2-1; D may be TRBD2 (5 bases). The CDR3 sequence is 14 residues long. Germline-derived CDR1 and CDR2 are DFQATT and SNEGSKA (reference sequence). The V end lost 0 bases, the J end lost 3 bases, and 9 bases lay between the germline ends.

At least ten counts were recorded for this clonotype. This chain joins TRBV2 and TRBJ2-7, with D perhaps TRBD1 or TRBD2 (5 bases each). Trimming left V 4 bases short and J 2 bases short, with 9 bases between. Germline loops: CDR1 SNHLY, CDR2 FYNNEI. CDR3 length equals 13 residues. CDR3 region: CASSGRTPYEQYF. The CDR3 nucleotides are TGTGCCAGCAGTGGGAGGACACCCTACGAGCAGTACTTC.

This clonotype was seen repeatedly, ten times or more. This chain uses TRBV6-1 with TRBJ2-5; 10 bases line up with TRBD2. Looked up from germline, CDR1 is MNHNS and CDR2 is SASEGT. The trim removed 0 bases at V and 4 bases at J, leaving 5 bases unmatched. The CDR3 covers 16 residues. The CDR3, as DNA: TGTGCCAGCAGTGAAGCTCTAGCGGGAGCCGGAGAGACCCAGTACTTC. Its translation: CASSEALAGAGETQYF.

V and J are TRBV2 and TRBJ2-5; tentatively, D is TRBD1 (5 bases). Trimming stripped 2 bases from V and 6 bases from J, with 10 bases between. Germline values: CDR1 SNHLY, CDR2 FYNNEI. The CDR3 length is 13 residues. CDR3 in DNA: TGTGCCAGCAGTGAAAACGACAGAAAGACCCAGTACTTC. This sequence encodes CASSENDRKTQYF.

This clonotype was detected ten times or more. The chain links TRBV6-5 to TRBJ2-2; weak D call: TRBD2 (6 bases). Germline V lookup: CDR1 MNHEY, CDR2 SVGAGI. The CDR3 consists of 14 residues. The V gene lost 2 bases and the J gene lost 6 bases, with 10 bases spanning the gap. The CDR3 nucleotides are TGTGCCAGCAGTTACCGTCGCGGGGCCGGGGAGCTGTTTTTT. This translates into CASSYRRGAGELFF.

This clonotype showed up many times. The rearrangement joins TRBV7-8 to TRBJ2-7; D might be TRBD1 or TRBD2, each matching 7 bases. Trimming took off 5 bases at V and 5 bases at J, with 16 bases between the two ends. The CDR3 covers 14 residues. Germline V gene lookup returns CDR1 SGHVS and CDR2 FQNEAQ. The CDR3 sequence is CASSIQTGRDEQYF. For the CDR3, the DNA is TGTGCCAGCAGCATCCAGACAGGGAGGGACGAGCAGTACTTC. Full variable domain (remainder filled in from reference TRBV7-8 and TRBJ2-7): GAGVSQSPRYKVAKRGQDVALRCDPISGHVSLFWYQQALGQGPEFLTYFQNEAQLDKSGLPSDRFFAERPEGSVSTLKIQRTQQEDSAVYLCASSIQTGRDEQYFGPGTRLTVT.

Many counts were recorded for this clonotype. The chain is built from TRBV12-3 or TRBV12-4 and TRBJ1-1; 7 bases line up with TRBD1. After removal of 3 bases from V and 4 bases from J, the junction contained 8 bases not matched to a gene. The CDR3 sequence is 15 residues long. Here the CDR3 reads CASSFGTAFGTEAFF. The CDR3 DNA sequence: TGTGCCAGCAGTTTTGGGACAGCGTTCGGCACTGAAGCTTTCTTT.

Many counts were recorded for this clonotype. The CDR3 here is CASSLEGGSGANVLTF. As DNA, the CDR3 is TGCGCCAGCAGCTTGGAGGGGGGGTCGGGGGCCAACGTCCTGACTTTC. This chain joins TRBV5-1 and TRBJ2-6; D possibly corresponds to TRBD2 (7 bases). The CDR3 is made up of 16 amino acids. Trimming removed 0 bases at V and 4 bases at J, with 11 bases between. Germline V CDR1 and CDR2: SGHRS, YFSETQ. Full variable domain (outside the CDR3, taken from reference TRBV5-1 and TRBJ2-6): KAGVTQTPRYLIKTRGQQVTLSCSPISGHRSVSWYQQTPGQGLQFLFEYFSETQRNKGNFPGRFSGRQFSNSRSEMNVSTLELGDSALYLCASSLEGGSGANVLTFGAGSRLTVL.

This clonotype was recorded at least ten times. The genes are TRBV6-1 and TRBJ2-5; D is perhaps TRBD1 (5 bases). Germline V lookup: CDR1 MNHNS, CDR2 SASEGT. Between the trimmed V and J ends, which lost 6 bases and 6 bases, there was a span of 17 bases. The CDR3 has 14 residues. The CDR3 sequence is CASRTGRVVQTQYF. For the CDR3, the DNA is TGTGCCAGCAGGACGGGCAGGGTAGTCCAGACCCAGTACTTC.

This clonotype was seen at least ten times. The V and J genes are TRBV7-9 and TRBJ1-6; D is uncertain. Between the trimmed V and J ends, which lost 1 base and 8 bases, there was a span of 9 bases. The CDR3 spans 14 residues. Germline assignment: CDR1 SEHNR and CDR2 FQNEAQ (reference sequence). CDR3 bases: TGTGCCAGCAGCTTAGTGTTACGGGATTCACCCCTCCACTTT. The encoded protein is CASSLVLRDSPLHF. The whole variable domain, remainder taken from reference TRBV7-9 and TRBJ1-6, is DTGVSQNPRHKITKRGQNVTFRCDPISEHNRLYWYRQTLGQGPEFLTYFQNEAQLEKSRLLSDRFSAERPKGSFSTLEIQRTEQGDSAMYLCASSLVLRDSPLHFGNGTRLTVT.

This clonotype appeared many times. The chain uses TRBV28 and TRBJ1-1; 9 bases agree with TRBD1. Germline lookup yields CDR1 MDHEN and CDR2 SYDVKM. CDR3 size: 15 residues. V was clipped by 5 bases and J by 0 bases; unmatched bases: 4. This CDR3 reads CASSRDRALNTEAFF. The CDR3 region has the DNA TGTGCCAGCAGTCGGGACAGGGCATTGAACACTGAAGCTTTCTTT.

The chain is built from TRBV6-1 and TRBJ2-5, with 9 positions matching TRBD1. The CDR3 has 16 amino acids. V trimming: 4 bases; J trimming: 5 bases; junction bases outside the gene matches: 11. The V gene's germline CDR1 is MNHNS and CDR2 SASEGT. This chain's CDR3 is CASSAAAGTGLETQYF. The CDR3 DNA is TGTGCCAGCAGTGCAGCGGCCGGGACAGGGCTTGAGACCCAGTACTTC.

This clonotype came up many times. The gene calls are TRBV29-1 and TRBJ2-7; tentative D call: TRBD2 (6 bases). The CDR3 covers 11 residues. Per the germline V gene, CDR1 is SQVTM and CDR2 is ANQGSEA. With 4 bases removed from V and 7 bases from J, the gap between germline ends came to 11 bases. The DNA for the CDR3 is TGCAGCGTTGGGGACTTTAGGGAGCAGTACTTC. Translation: CSVGDFREQYF.

There are many counts of this clonotype. This chain links TRBV20-1 with TRBJ2-7; 13 bases are shared with TRBD2. The CDR3 covers 14 residues. V was clipped by 5 bases and J by 5 bases; unmatched bases: 6. Germline V gene data show CDR1 as DFQATT and CDR2 as SNEGSKA (reference sequence). The DNA of the CDR3 is TGCAGTGCTCGCGGACTAGCGGGAGATAACGAGCAGTACTTC. It is translated as CSARGLAGDNEQYF.

Many counts were recorded for this clonotype. This chain's CDR3 is CASTSDPRGETQYF. The CDR3 DNA reads TGTGCCAGCACCTCGGACCCTCGGGGAGAGACCCAGTACTTC. The rearrangement links TRBV6-1 to TRBJ2-5, with a possible D match to TRBD2 (5 bases). CDR3 length: 14 amino acids. Trimming removed 7 bases at V and 4 bases at J, with 16 bases between. Germline values: CDR1 MNHNS, CDR2 SASEGT.

This clonotype showed up many times. This chain connects TRBV12-3 or TRBV12-4 to TRBJ1-6; D not certain. Trimming removed 5 bases from V and 7 bases from J, with 6 bases in between. CDR3 length: 12 residues. The CDR3 DNA follows: TGTGCCAGCAGTCGAAACAATTCACCCCTCCACTTT. It is translated as CASSRNNSPLHF.

This clonotype was seen at least ten times. This rearrangement joins TRBV10-3 to TRBJ2-7; 15 nucleotides align to TRBD2. This CDR3 is 16 amino acids long. In germline, CDR1 is ENHRY, CDR2 SYGVKD. V lost 0 bases, J lost 6 bases, and 3 bases stayed unmatched. DNA for the CDR3: TGTGCCATCAGTGAGTCAGGACTAGCGGGAGGGGTCGAGCAGTACTTC. Residues: CAISESGLAGGVEQYF.

At least ten counts were recorded for this clonotype. The chain links TRBV3-1 to TRBJ1-1; perhaps TRBD1 as D (6 bases). Trimming stripped 3 bases from V and 5 bases from J, with 13 bases between. Germline V gene sequence: CDR1 LGHDT, CDR2 YNNKEL (reference sequence). The length of the CDR3 is 14 residues. DNA for the CDR3: TGTGCCAGCAGCCATGCCCGAGGGGGGACTGAAGCTTTCTTT. The encoded protein is CASSHARGGTEAFF.

This CDR3 is CASSGQGQRDEQYF. As DNA, the CDR3 is TGTGCCAGCAGCGGACAGGGCCAGAGGGACGAGCAGTACTTC. This rearrangement joins TRBV6-1 to TRBJ2-7; 8 positions match TRBD1. CDR1 and CDR2 (germline): MNHNS, SASEGT. Germline trimming cut 6 bases from V and 5 bases from J; bases unmatched to any gene: 9. The CDR3 totals 14 residues.

At least ten counts were recorded for this clonotype. This chain uses TRBV28 with TRBJ1-1; D gene ambiguous. Germline lookup yields CDR1 MDHEN and CDR2 SYDVKM. The CDR3 extends over 14 amino acids. V was trimmed by 8 bases and J by 0 bases, leaving 13 bases between them. The CDR3 coding sequence is TGTGCCAGCCATACACCCCGAATGAACACTGAAGCTTTCTTT. It is translated as CASHTPRMNTEAFF.

This clonotype showed up just a few times. The chain employs TRBV2 and TRBJ2-7; tentative D call: TRBD2 (6 bases). Trimming cost V 4 bases and J 7 bases, with 20 bases left between them. Looked up from germline, CDR1 is SNHLY and CDR2 is FYNNEI. This CDR3 is 15 amino acids long. Written as DNA, the CDR3 is TGTGCCAGCAGTGGGCCGACCACCCGGGGAGGTGAGCAGTACTTC. Protein product: CASSGPTTRGGEQYF.

The gene calls are TRBV20-1 and TRBJ1-2; D possibly corresponds to TRBD1 (5 bases). The length of the CDR3 is 13 residues. Trimming cost V 7 bases and J 6 bases, with 18 bases left between them. From germline, CDR1 is DFQATT and CDR2 SNEGSKA (reference sequence). CDR3 nucleotides: TGCAGTGTTGCGACAGCCGACATCGATGGCTACACCTTC. It translates to CSVATADIDGYTF.

In its sample, this clonotype was seen many times. One end of the junction varies from germline; a read error may be responsible. This chain connects TRBV12-3 or TRBV12-4 to TRBJ2-4; 7 bases are shared with TRBD2. This CDR3 comprises 13 residues. As DNA, the CDR3 is TGTGCCAGCAGTATTTGGGGGGGGGTGGATCCCCAATTC. Encoded protein: CASSIWGGVDPQF.

This clonotype was recorded many times. The chain joins TRBV3-1 to TRBJ2-5; D is ambiguous. The V gene lost 0 bases and the J gene lost 2 bases, with 10 bases spanning the gap. The CDR3 runs to 15 residues. Germline lookup yields CDR1 LGHDT and CDR2 YNNKEL (reference sequence). In DNA, the CDR3 is TGTGCCAGCAGCCAAGATTTTTCTAGACAAGAGACCCAGTACTTC. Protein sequence: CASSQDFSRQETQYF.

This sequence joins TRBV29-1 and TRBJ1-1; perhaps TRBD1 as D (6 bases). Trimming shortened V by 8 bases and J by 4 bases, and 8 bases separated the two germline ends. CDR3 length: 10 amino acids. The germline gives CDR1 SQVTM, CDR2 ANQGSEA. The CDR3 nucleotides are TGCAGCTTCAGGGGCACTGAAGCTTTCTTT. It is translated as CSFRGTEAFF.

This clonotype was seen ten or more times. This chain joins TRBV20-1 and TRBJ2-7, with D perhaps matching TRBD1 (7 bases). The germline CDR1 and CDR2 sequences are DFQATT and SNEGSKA (reference sequence). The CDR3 length is 14 residues. V was cut by 8 bases and J by 4 bases, with 21 bases left in between. The CDR3 DNA sequence: TGCAGTCCCCTCCCGCGGGACAGAGCATACGAGCAGTACTTC. It is translated as CSPLPRDRAYEQYF.

Ten or more counts support this clonotype. The chain uses TRBV20-1 and TRBJ2-7, with unresolved D. The CDR3 totals 12 residues. Germline V gene data show CDR1 as DFQATT and CDR2 as SNEGSKA (reference sequence). Trimming removed 6 bases at V and 3 bases at J, with 12 bases between. Here the CDR3 DNA reads TGCAGTGCCCTACAGCTCCACTACGAGCAGTACTTC. Encoded protein: CSALQLHYEQYF.

Comments on this clonotype: This CDR3 is missing its conserved last phenylalanine or tryptophan, likely due to a read error. The V call is TRBV25-1, the J call TRBJ1-2; 10 bases are shared with TRBD1. The CDR3 extends over 15 amino acids. Germline CDR1 reads MGHDK; CDR2 reads SYGVNS. The ends lost 4 bases at V and 4 bases at J; junction bases unmatched: 6. As DNA, the CDR3 is TGTGCCAGCAGTGCAAGACAGGGGGCGACCTATGGCTACACCCTC. Protein sequence: CASSARQGATYGYTL.

This clonotype was observed many times. The rearrangement links TRBV27 to TRBJ1-1, with D possibly being TRBD1 (5 bases). CDR1 is MNHEY, CDR2 SMNVEV, per germline (reference sequence). This CDR3 comprises 15 residues. Between the trimmed V and J ends, which lost 5 bases and 7 bases, there was a span of 20 bases. DNA of the CDR3: TGTGCCAGCAGTCCCGGCCTTGGGACGACCTATGAAGCTTTCTTT. It yields the protein CASSPGLGTTYEAFF.